This T cell receptor (beta chain) was profiled in a study of CD8+CD57+ T cells in acquired aplastic anemia. Study as a whole: Healthy donors yielded roughly 9.8 million CD4+ cell reads on average.

V shed 5 bases and J 4 bases; nucleotides not matched to a gene: 1. Germline lookup yields CDR1 SGHTA and CDR2 FQGNSA. The length of the CDR3 is 14 residues. The template for TCR beta VDJ and CDR3 sequence profiling was genomic DNA. TCRdb ran MiXCR on the reads and lists one entry per CDR3 protein. The sample has roughly 130,000 distinct CDR3 sequences; more than 40% are singletons. The chain uses TRBV7-2 and TRBJ2-3, with TRBD1 matching 12 bases. The sample taken for sequencing was sorted CD4+, CD8+, or CD8+CD57+ T cells (not recorded which) from PBMCs. The sequence was obtained from a human donor in good health, serving as a control. The DNA for the CDR3 is TGTGCCAGCAGCAGGGACAGGGGGCCAGATACGCAGTATTTT. Its protein is CASSRDRGPDTQYF.